This T cell receptor (beta chain) was recovered during a study of response to subunit inactivated influenza vaccine. Notes on the study in general: Each seasonal flu vaccination may recruit only limited new T cells, authors suggested.

Each CDR3 protein gets one entry after TCRdb re-called the RT-PCR reads with MiXCR. Of 530,000 or so distinct CDR3 sequences detected, approximately 12% appear once; the ten largest clones hold 10% to 13%. This CDR3 has 15 residues. CDR1 is SEHNR, CDR2 FQNEAQ, per germline (reference sequence). The ends lost 5 bases at V and 4 bases at J; junction bases unmatched: 11. This clonotype was detected ten times or more. The antigen is unknown. This receptor was identified in a man aged 50-59 years who received an inactivated influenza vaccine. The sample in question was PBMCs from blood, obtained on the day of vaccination. The chain carries TRBV7-9 and TRBJ2-7, with 7 bases fitting TRBD1. As DNA, the CDR3 is TGTGCCAGCAGCCACGACAGGGATGATGGGTACGAGCAGTACTTC. This gives the protein CASSHDRDDGYEQYF.